Reported below is one T cell receptor beta chain. The data were taken from a study of CD4 T cells in relation to SARS-CoV-2 and coronaviruses. The CDR3 covers 14 residues. Germline-derived CDR1 and CDR2 are SGDLS and YYNGEE. The V and J ends lost 3 bases and 5 bases respectively, with 14 bases between them. Uncultured naive and memory CD4+ T cells supplied DNA for deep TCR-beta sequencing. Here immunoSEQ multiplex PCR was the method, and the copy in TCRdb shows in-frame clones only, minus some. The sample shows roughly 71,000 clones, about 90% of them seen only once. CD4+ T cells from unexposed donors were obtained before the COVID-19 pandemic (2011-2018).

The sequence was collected from a human donor in good health. The specimen sequenced was memory CD4+ T cells from PBMCs. This chain connects TRBV9 to TRBJ1-1; a weak D match, TRBD1 (5 bases). CDR3 coding DNA: TGTGCCAGCAGCGCGCAGGGCGGTAGGACTGAAGCTTTCTTT. Protein sequence: CASSAQGGRTEAFF. Full variable domain (rest looked up from reference TRBV9 and TRBJ1-1): DSGVTQTPKHLITATGQRVTLRCSPRSGDLSVYWYQQSLDQGLQFLIQYYNGEERAKGNILERFSAQQFPDLHSELNLSSLELGDSALYFCASSAQGGRTEAFFGQGTRLTVV.